Sequencing of this TCR beta chain was carried out in a study of T cells after yellow fever vaccination. Findings and caveats of the study: Relatively few clonotypes were ones that appeared in both CD4 and CD8 compartments. Abundant clonotypes from the bulk population could contaminate FACS-sorted repertoires. Post-booster samples contained most primary-vaccination clones (about 95% CD4, about 90% CD8).

CDR1 and CDR2 (germline): DFQATT, SNEGSKA (reference sequence). The CDR3 consists of 15 residues. V lost 1 base, J lost 7 bases, and 17 bases lay in between. Of note for this clonotype: Its antigen remains unknown.

TCRdb processed the 5' RACE reads anew with MiXCR; each CDR3 protein has one entry. The repertoire holds about 260,000 distinct CDR3 sequences, with approximately 12% as singletons. This TCR was sampled from a man aged 25 to 45 who received the YFV17D yellow fever vaccine. The V gene is TRBV20-1, the J gene TRBJ2-1; a possible D gene is TRBD1 (5 bases). Material: CD4+ T cells sorted from PBMCs, obtained 45 days after the yellow fever booster vaccination. DNA for the CDR3: TGCAGTGCTAGAGGGGGCAGTACACCCACTAATGAGCAGTTCTTC. Its protein product is CSARGGSTPTNEQFF.